This TCR beta chain comes out of a study of T cells expressing NK-cell markers. With regard to this clonotype: Its antigen is undetermined.

Per germline, CDR1 SQVTM and CDR2 ANQGSEA. This CDR3 contains 12 residues. 5'RACE template switching with UMIs generated TCR beta cDNA. TCRdb reprocessed the 5' RACE reads, with one entry per CDR3 protein and no DNA. The listing records some 150,000 distinct CDR3 sequences. Study findings and constraints: These clonotypes, the leaders elsewhere, also led the CD3+CD56-NKG2C+ fraction in a handful of donors.

Sequencing was performed on blood T cells: a sorted CD56 or NKG2C T cell subset, CD4+ or CD8+ T cells, or bulk PBMC T cells (not recorded which). This chain links TRBV29-1 with TRBJ2-1; no DNA is available, so the TRBD2 call from TCRdb remains unchecked. The origin of this receptor is a man aged 18 to 30 in good health. The chain's CDR3 is CRGVGPRNEQFF.